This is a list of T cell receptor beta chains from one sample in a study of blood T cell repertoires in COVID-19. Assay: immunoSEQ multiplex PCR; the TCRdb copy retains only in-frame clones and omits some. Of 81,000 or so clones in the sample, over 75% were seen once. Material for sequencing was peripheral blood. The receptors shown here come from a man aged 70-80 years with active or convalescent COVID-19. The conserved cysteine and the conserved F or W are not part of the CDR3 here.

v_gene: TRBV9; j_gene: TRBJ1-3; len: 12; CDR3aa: ASSEGVGGNTIY
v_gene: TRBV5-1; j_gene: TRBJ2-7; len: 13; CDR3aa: ASSGSNREEHEQY
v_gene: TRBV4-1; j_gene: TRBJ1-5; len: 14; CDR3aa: ASSPQPGLRNQPQH
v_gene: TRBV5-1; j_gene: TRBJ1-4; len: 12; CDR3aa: ASSGGQGGEKLF
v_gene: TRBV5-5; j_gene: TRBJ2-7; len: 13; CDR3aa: ASSLLAGTWNEQY
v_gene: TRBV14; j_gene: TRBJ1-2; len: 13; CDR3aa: ASSQEGQRLDGYT
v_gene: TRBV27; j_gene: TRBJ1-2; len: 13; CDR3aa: ASSLSRGQGYGYT
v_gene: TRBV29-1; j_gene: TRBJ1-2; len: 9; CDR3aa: SVGGGYGYT
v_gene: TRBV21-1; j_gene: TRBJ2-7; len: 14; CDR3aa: ASSKREGLERREQY
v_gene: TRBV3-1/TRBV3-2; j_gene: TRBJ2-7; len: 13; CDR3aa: ASSQRGQGAYEQY
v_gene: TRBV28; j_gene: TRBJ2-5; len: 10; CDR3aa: ASSYYQETQY
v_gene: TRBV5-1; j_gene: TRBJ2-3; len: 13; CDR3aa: ASRTGGSDTDTQY
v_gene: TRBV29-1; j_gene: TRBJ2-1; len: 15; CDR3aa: SVMTSGAASSYNEQF
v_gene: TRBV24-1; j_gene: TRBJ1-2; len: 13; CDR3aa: ATSDPGQGVSGYT
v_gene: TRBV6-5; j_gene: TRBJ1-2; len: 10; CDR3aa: ASMAEGYGYT
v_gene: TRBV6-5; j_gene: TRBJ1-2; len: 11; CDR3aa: ASRTDRYYGYT
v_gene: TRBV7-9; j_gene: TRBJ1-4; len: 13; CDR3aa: ASSLGDRGQEKLF
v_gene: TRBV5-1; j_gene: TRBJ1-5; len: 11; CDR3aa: ASSLREDQPQH
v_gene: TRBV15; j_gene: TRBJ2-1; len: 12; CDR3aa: ATSRLPQGLEQF
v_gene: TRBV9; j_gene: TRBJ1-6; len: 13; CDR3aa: ASSTPGQGSSPLH
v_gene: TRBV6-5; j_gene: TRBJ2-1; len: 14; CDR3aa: ASSYGRSTRANEQF
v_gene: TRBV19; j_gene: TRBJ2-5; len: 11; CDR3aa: ASSITSGGAYY
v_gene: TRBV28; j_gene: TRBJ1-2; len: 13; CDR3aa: ASSSPGEGGYGYT
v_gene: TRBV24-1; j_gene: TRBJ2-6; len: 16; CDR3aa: ATSDLGVVLSGANVLT
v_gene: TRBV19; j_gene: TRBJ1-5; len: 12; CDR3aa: ASSIRDSNQPQH
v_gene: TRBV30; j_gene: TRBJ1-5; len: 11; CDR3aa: AWSDRVNQPQH
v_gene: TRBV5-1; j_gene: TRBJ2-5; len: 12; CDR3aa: ASSSTGGQETQY
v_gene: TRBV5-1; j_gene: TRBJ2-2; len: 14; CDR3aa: ASSTKPQGNTGELF
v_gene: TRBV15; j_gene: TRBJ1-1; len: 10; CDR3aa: ATSGDRAQAF
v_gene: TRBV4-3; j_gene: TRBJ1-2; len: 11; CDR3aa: ASSRGTAYGYT
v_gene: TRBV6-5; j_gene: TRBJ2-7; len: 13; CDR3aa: ASSWVGQGTYEQY
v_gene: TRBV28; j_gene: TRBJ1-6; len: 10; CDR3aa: ASGGYNSPLH
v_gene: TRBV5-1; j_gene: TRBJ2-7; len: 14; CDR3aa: ASSRGTAVGSYEQY
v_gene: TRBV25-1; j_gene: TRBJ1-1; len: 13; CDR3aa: ASSAAGSWNTEAF
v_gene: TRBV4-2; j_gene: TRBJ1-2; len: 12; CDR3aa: ASSRASGNYGYT